The T cell receptor beta chain under discussion was sequenced for a study of beta chain features in type 1 diabetes. CD45RO/CCR7/CD25/CD127/CD95/CD27 separated CD4+ naive, central memory, regulatory and stem cell-like memory cells by sorting. V was clipped by 11 bases and J by 5 bases, with 16 bases between them. CDR1 and CDR2 from the germline V gene are SGHTA and FQGNSA. The CDR3 consists of 13 residues. The sequenced template was cDNA made from the entire isolated RNA. The method was immunoSEQ multiplex PCR; TCRdb's version includes in-frame clones alone and lacks a portion of them. The data hold approximately 140,000 clones, with 6.9% observed a single time. Overall study results and limits: Moderately but significantly shorter TCRB CDR3s were found in Type 1 diabetes patients in all four CD4+ subsets. Using cDNA template may skew counts toward highly expressing activated cells.

This clone was seen a handful of times. Its target is unknown. The rearrangement links TRBV7-2 to TRBJ2-1; D is possibly TRBD1 (5 bases). What was sequenced was central memory CD4+ T cells from blood. The clonotype comes from a woman younger than 45 in good health. The CDR3 loop is CALDSGLDNEQFF. The CDR3 region has the DNA TGTGCCTTAGACTCAGGGTTGGACAATGAGCAGTTCTTC.